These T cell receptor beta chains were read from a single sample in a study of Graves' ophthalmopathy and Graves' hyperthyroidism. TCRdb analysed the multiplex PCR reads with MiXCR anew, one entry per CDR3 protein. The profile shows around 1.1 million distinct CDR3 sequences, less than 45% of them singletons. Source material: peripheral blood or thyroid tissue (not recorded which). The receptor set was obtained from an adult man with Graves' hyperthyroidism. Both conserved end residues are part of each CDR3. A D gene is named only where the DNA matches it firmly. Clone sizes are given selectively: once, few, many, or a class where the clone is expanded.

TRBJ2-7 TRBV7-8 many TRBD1 TGTGCCAGCAGCATAGACAGGGGGCTTTCATTCGAGCAGTACTTC CASSIDRGLSFEQYF
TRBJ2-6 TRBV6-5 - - TGTGCCAGCAGTTACTCGATCTCTAGCTCTGGGGCCAACGTCCTGACTTTC CASSYSISSSGANVLTF
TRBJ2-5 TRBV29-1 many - TGCAGCGTTGAGGTAGTAATCGGTAGAGAGACCCAGTACTTC CSVEVVIGRETQYF
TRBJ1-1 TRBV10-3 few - TGTGCCATCAGTGAGGTGGGGGACACTGAAGCTTTCTTT CAISEVGDTEAFF
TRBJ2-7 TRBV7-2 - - TGTGCCAGCAGCTTACGCCCCGGGACTGGCTCCTACGAGCAGTACTTC CASSLRPGTGSYEQYF
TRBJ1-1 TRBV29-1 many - TGCAGCGTTGCACGGAACACTGAAGCTTTCTTT CSVARNTEAFF
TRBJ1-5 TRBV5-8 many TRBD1 TGTGCCAGCAGCGGGGGACAGGGGTCGGGCAATCAGCCCCAGCATTTT CASSGGQGSGNQPQHF
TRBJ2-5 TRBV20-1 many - TGCAGTGCTAGAGTCAGGGATGGTGGGACCCAGTACTTC CSARVRDGGTQYF
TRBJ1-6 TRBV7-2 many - TGTGCCAGCAGCTTATTGACTTCACCCCTCCACTTT CASSLLTSPLHF
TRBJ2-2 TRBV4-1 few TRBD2 TGCGCCAGCAGCCAAGGGTCGGGGGGGGCGAACACCGGGGAGCTGTTTTTT CASSQGSGGANTGELFF
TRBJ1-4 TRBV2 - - TGTGCCAGCAGTGATCATCGGGGGACGACAACTAATGAAAAACTGTTTTTT CASSDHRGTTTNEKLFF
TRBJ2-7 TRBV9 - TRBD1 TGTACCAGCAGCTCAGGGGGCGATTCGCAGTACTTC CTSSSGGDSQYF
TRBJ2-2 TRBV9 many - TGTGCCAGCAGCGTAGCTTCAAGGGTTGGGGGGGAGCTGTTTTTT CASSVASRVGGELFF
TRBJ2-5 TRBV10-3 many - TGTGCCATCAGCGGGAAGGAGGGTACCTTCCAAGAGACCCAGTACTTC CAISGKEGTFQETQYF
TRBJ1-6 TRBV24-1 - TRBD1 TGTGCCACCAGTGTGAGGACAGGCTCCTATAATTCACCCCTCCACTTT CATSVRTGSYNSPLHF
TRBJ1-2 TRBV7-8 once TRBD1 TGTGCCAGCAGCCAGGGACAGGGCGGTTCTGGCTACACCTTC CASSQGQGGSGYTF
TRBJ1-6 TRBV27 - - TGTGCCAGCAGCCCAACATCTTTCCCCCCCCACTTT CASSPTSFPPHF
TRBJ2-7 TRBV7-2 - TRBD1 TGTGCCAGCAGCTGGACAGGGGGTAGCTCCTACGAGCAGTACTTC CASSWTGGSSYEQYF
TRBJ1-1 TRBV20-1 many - TGCAGTGCTAGAGATCGACTCGGGACTTTGAACACTGAAGCTTTCTTT CSARDRLGTLNTEAFF
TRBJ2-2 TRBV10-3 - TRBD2 TGTGCCAGCGACCGGGGGGGGCAGGACACCGGGGAGCTGTTTTTT CASDRGGQDTGELFF
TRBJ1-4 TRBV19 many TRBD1 TGTGCCAGTAGTATCCTGGACAGGAAGAATGAAAAACTGTTTTTT CASSILDRKNEKLFF
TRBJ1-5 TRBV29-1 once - TGTGCCTGGAGTGTTATGGATTATCAGCCCCAGCATTTT CAWSVMDYQPQHF
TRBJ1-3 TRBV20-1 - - TGCAGTGCCCTAAAACCTGGAAACACCATATATTTT CSALKPGNTIYF
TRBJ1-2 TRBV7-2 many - TGTGCCAGCAGCTTTTGGAGCAGTGGCTACACCTTC CASSFWSSGYTF
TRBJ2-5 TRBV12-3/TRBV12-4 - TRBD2 TGTGCCAGCAGCCCCGGGACTAGAGTCTACCAAGAGACCCAGTACTTC CASSPGTRVYQETQYF
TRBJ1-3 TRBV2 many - TGTGCCAGCAGTGAAAGTGGAAACACCATATATTTT CASSESGNTIYF
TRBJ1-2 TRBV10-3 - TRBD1 TGTGCCATAGTCCGGGACAGGAGTTCTGAAGATGGCTACACCTTC CAIVRDRSSEDGYTF
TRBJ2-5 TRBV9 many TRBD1 TGTGCCAGCAGCGTAGGACAGGGGGCAGGAGAGACCCAGTACTTC CASSVGQGAGETQYF
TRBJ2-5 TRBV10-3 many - TGTGCCACGACGACAGGACAAGAGACCCAGTACTTC CATTTGQETQYF
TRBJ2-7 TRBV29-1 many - TGCAGCGTTGAAGGAGGCCATGACTCCTACGAGCAGTACTTC CSVEGGHDSYEQYF
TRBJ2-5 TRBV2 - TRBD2 TGTGCCAGCAGGTCCGGGCTAGCGGGAGGCCAAGAGACCCAGTACTTC CASRSGLAGGQETQYF
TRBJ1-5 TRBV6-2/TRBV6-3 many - TGTGCCAGCGGAGGGGAGGATAGCAATCAGCCCCAGCATTTT CASGGEDSNQPQHF
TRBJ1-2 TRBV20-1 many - TGCAGTGCCGAACTAGGTGGTCCCCTCAACTATGGCTACACCTTC CSAELGGPLNYGYTF
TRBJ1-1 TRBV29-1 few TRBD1 TGCAGCGTTACTATTGGGACAGGGTTTCATGGCTCCCGCGACACTGAAGCTTTCTTT CSVTIGTGFHGSRDTEAFF
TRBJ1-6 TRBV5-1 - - TGCGCCAGCACCCGACGGGGTGGCAATTCACCCCTCCACTTT CASTRRGGNSPLHF
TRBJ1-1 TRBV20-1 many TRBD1 TGCAGTGCTCCCCCCTTGGCCCAGGGGGCTACTGAAGCTTTCTTT CSAPPLAQGATEAFF
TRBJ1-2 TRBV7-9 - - TGTGCCAGCAGCTTATTTTCGGACAGACACTATGGCTACACCTTC CASSLFSDRHYGYTF
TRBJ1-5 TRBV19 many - TGTGCCAGTACCTCTGGAGGGATTCTCCAGCCCCAGCATTTT CASTSGGILQPQHF
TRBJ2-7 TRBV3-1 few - TGTGCCAGCAGCCAAGGTGGGACATGGAGTAGAGAGCAGTACTTC CASSQGGTWSREQYF
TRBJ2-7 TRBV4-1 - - TGCGCCAGCAGCCAAGGCTCAGACCAGTACTTC CASSQGSDQYF